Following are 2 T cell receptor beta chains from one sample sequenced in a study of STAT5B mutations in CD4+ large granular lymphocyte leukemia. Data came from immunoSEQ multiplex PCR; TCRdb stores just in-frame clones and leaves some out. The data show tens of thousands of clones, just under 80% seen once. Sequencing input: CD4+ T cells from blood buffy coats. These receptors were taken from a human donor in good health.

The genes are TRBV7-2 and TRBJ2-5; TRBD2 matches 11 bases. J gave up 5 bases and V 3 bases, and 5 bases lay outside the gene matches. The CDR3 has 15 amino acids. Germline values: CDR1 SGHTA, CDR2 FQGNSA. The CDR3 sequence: CASSFNSGGAETQYF. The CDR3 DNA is TGTGCCAGCAGCTTTAATAGCGGGGGGGCGGAGACCCAGTACTTC.

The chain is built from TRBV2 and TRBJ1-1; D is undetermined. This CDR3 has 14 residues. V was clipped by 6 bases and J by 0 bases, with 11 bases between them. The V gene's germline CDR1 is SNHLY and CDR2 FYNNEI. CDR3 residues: CASSVGALNTEAFF. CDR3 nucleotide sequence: TGTGCCAGCAGCGTCGGAGCCTTGAACACTGAAGCTTTCTTT.